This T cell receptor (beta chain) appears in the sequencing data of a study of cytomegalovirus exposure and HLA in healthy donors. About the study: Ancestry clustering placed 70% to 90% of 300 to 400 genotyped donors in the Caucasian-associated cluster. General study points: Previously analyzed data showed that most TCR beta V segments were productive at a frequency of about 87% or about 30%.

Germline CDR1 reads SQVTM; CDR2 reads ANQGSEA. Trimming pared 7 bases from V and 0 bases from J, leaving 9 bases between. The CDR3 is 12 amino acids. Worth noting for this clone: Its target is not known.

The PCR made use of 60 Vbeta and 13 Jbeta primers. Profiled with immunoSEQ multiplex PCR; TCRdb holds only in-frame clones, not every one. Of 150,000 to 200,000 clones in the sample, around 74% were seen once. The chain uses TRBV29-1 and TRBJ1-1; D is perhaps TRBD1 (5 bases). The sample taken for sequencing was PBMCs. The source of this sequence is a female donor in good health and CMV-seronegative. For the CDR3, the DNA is TGCAGCGGTAGACAGTTGAACACTGAAGCTTTCTTT. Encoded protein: CSGRQLNTEAFF.